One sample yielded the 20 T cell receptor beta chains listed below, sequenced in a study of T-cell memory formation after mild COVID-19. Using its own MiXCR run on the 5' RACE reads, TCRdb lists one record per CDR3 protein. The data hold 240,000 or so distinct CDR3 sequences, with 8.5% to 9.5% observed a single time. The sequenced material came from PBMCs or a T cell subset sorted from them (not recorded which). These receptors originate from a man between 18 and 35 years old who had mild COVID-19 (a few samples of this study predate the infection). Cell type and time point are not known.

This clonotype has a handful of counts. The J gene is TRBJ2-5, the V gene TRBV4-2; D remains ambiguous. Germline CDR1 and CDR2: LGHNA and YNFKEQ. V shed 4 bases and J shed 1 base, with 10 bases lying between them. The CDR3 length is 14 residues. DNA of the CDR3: TGTGCCAGCAGCCCCGCAGCGCGCCAAGAGACCCAGTACTTC. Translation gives CASSPAARQETQYF.

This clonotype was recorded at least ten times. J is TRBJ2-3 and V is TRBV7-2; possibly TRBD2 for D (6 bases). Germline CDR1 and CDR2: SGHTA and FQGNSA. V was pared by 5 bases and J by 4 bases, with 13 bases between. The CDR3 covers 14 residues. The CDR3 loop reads CASSLGGSADTQYF. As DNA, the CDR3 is TGTGCCAGCAGCCTGGGAGGATCGGCAGATACGCAGTATTTT. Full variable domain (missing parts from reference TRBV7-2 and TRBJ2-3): GAGVSQSPSNKVTEKGKDVELRCDPISGHTALYWYRQSLGQGLEFLIYFQGNSAPDKSGLPSDRFSAERTGGSVSTLTIQRTQQEDSAVYLCASSLGGSADTQYFGPGTRLTVL.

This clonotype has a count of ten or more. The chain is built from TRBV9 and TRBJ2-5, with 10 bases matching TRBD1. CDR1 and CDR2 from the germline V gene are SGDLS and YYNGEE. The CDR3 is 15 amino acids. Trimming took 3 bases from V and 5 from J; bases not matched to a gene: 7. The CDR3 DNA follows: TGTGCCAGCAGCGAGGGGACAGGGGTTTTGGAGACCCAGTACTTC. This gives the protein CASSEGTGVLETQYF. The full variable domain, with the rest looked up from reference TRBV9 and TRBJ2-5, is DSGVTQTPKHLITATGQRVTLRCSPRSGDLSVYWYQQSLDQGLQFLIQYYNGEERAKGNILERFSAQQFPDLHSELNLSSLELGDSALYFCASSEGTGVLETQYFGPGTRLLVL.

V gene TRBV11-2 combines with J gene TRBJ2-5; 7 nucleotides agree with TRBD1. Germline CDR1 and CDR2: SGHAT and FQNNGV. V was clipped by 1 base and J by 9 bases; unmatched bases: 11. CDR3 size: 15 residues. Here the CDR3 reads CASSLGDSRVRAQYF. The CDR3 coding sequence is TGTGCCAGCAGCTTAGGGGACAGTCGCGTTCGGGCCCAGTACTTC.

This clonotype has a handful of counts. The CDR3 DNA reads TGTGCCAGCAGTTTATATAGGGCGGGGGAGGCCACAGATACGCAGTATTTT. Protein product: CASSLYRAGEATDTQYF. The rearrangement links TRBV28 to TRBJ2-3, with TRBD2 identical over 7 bases. Germline CDR1 is MDHEN and CDR2 is SYDVKM. The CDR3 is 17 amino acids. Trimming removed 1 base from V and 2 bases from J; junction bases left unmatched: 9. Variable domain in full (rest from reference TRBV28 and TRBJ2-3): DVKVTQSSRYLVKRTGEKVFLECVQDMDHENMFWYRQDPGLGLRLIYFSYDVKMKEKGDIPEGYSVSREKKERFSLILESASTNQTSMYLCASSLYRAGEATDTQYFGPGTRLTVL.

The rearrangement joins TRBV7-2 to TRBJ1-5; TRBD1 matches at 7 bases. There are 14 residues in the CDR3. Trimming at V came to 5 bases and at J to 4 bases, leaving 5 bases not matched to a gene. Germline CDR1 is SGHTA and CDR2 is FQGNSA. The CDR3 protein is CASSHGQANQPQHF. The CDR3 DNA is TGTGCCAGCAGCCACGGACAGGCTAATCAGCCCCAGCATTTT.

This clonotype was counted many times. This CDR3 reads CASSHRRDTSYEQYV. The CDR3 nucleotides read TGTGCCAGCAGCCACCGGAGGGACACCTCCTACGAGCAGTACGTC. This chain links TRBV5-5 with TRBJ2-7; tentatively, D is TRBD1 or TRBD2 (6 bases each). V gave up 4 bases and J gave up 0 bases, with 14 bases separating them. This CDR3 comprises 15 residues. Germline assignment: CDR1 SGHKS and CDR2 YYEKEE (reference sequence).

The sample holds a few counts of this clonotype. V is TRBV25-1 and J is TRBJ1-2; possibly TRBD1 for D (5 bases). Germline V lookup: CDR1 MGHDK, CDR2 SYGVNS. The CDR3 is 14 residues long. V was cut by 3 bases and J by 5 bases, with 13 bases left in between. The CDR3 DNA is TGTGCCAGCAGTGAGATGGGGGAAGTTTATGGCTACACCTTC. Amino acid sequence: CASSEMGEVYGYTF.

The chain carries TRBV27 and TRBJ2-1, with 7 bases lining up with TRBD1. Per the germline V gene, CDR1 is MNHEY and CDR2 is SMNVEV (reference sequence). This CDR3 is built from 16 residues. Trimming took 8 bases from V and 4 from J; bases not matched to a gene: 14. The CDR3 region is CASSSILRGTYNEQFF. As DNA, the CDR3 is TGTGCCAGCTCCTCCATCCTCAGGGGGACATACAATGAGCAGTTCTTC.

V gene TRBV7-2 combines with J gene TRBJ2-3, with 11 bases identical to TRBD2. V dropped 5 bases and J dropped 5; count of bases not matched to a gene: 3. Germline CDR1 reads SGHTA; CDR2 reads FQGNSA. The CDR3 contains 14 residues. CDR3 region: CASSPGTSGDTQYF. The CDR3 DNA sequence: TGTGCCAGCAGCCCGGGGACTAGCGGAGATACGCAGTATTTT.

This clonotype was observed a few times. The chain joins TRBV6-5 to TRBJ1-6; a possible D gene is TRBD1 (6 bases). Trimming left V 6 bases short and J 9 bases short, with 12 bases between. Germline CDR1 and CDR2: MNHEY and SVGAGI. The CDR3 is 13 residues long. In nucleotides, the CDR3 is TGTGCCAGCAGGAGGCAGGGGCCTTCACCCCTCCACTTT. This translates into CASRRQGPSPLHF.

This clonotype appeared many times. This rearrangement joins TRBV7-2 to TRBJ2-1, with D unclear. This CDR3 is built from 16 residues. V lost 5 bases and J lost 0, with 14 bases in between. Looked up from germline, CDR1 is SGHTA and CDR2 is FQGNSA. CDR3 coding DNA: TGTGCCAGCAGCCCAAGGACCGCAAGCTCCTACAATGAGCAGTTCTTC. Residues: CASSPRTASSYNEQFF.

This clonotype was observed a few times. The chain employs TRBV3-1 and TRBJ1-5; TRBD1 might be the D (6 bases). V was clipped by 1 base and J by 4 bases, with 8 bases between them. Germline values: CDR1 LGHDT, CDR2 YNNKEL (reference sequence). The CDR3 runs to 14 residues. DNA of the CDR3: TGTGCCAGCAGCCAAGTTGGACAGAATCAGCCCCAGCATTTT. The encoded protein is CASSQVGQNQPQHF.

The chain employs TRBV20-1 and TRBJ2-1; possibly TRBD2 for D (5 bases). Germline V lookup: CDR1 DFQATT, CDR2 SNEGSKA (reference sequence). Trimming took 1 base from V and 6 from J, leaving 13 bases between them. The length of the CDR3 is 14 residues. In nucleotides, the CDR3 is TGCAGTGCTAGAGCCCTAGCCGACGGCAATGAGCAGTTCTTC. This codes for CSARALADGNEQFF.

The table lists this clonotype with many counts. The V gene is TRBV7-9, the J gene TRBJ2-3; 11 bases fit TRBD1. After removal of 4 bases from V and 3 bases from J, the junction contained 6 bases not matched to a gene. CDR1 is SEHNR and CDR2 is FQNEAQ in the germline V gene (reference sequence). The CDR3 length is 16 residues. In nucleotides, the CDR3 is TGTGCCAGCAGCTCCTGGACAGGGGGCGAGACAGATACGCAGTATTTT. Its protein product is CASSSWTGGETDTQYF.

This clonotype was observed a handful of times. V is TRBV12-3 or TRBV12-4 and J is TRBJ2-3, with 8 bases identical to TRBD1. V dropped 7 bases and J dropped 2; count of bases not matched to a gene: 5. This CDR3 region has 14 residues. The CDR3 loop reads CASIMGQATDTQYF. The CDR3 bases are TGTGCCAGCATCATGGGACAGGCCACAGATACGCAGTATTTT.

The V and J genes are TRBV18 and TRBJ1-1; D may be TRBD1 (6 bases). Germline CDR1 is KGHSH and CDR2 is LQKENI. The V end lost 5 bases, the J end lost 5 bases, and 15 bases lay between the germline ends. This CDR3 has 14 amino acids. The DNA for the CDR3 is TGTGCCAGCTCAGGGGCACAGGGAAGGACTGAAGCTTTCTTT. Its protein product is CASSGAQGRTEAFF.

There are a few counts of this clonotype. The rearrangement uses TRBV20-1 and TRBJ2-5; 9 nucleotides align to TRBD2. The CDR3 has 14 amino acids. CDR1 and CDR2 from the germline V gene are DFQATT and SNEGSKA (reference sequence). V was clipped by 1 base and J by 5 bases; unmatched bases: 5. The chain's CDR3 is CSARGGGADETQYF. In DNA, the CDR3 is TGCAGTGCTAGAGGCGGGGGGGCCGATGAGACCCAGTACTTC.

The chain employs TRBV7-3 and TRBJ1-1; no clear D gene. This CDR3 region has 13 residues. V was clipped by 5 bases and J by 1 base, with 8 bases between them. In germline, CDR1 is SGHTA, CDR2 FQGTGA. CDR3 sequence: CASSTRANTEAFF. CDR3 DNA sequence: TGTGCCAGCAGCACCCGAGCGAACACTGAAGCTTTCTTT.

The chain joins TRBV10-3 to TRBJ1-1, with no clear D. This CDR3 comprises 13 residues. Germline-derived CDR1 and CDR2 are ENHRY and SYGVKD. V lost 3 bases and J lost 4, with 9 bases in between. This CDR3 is CAISEGVVTEAFF. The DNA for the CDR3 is TGTGCCATCAGTGAAGGAGTAGTCACTGAAGCTTTCTTT.